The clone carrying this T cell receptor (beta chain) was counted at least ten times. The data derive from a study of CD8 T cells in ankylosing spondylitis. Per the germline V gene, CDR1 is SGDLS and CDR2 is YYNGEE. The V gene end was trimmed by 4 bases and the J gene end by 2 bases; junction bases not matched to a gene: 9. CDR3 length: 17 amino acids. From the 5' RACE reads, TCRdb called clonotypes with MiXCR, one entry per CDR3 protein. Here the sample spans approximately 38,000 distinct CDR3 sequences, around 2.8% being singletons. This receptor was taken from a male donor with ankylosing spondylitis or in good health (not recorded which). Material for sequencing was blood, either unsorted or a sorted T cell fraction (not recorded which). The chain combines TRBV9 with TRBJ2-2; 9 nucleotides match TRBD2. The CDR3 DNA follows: TGTGCCAGCAGCCTAGACTGGCTAGCGGGAAACACCGGGGAGCTGTTTTTT. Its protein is CASSLDWLAGNTGELFF.